This T cell receptor beta chain was identified during a study of CD8 T cells in ankylosing spondylitis (dated by TCRdb to about 2017). For the wider study: To find TCR variants linked to disease, the study profiled T cell receptor beta repertoires in ankylosing spondylitis patients and healthy donors. The whole study cohort included 85 to 120 healthy donors and 25 ankylosing spondylitis patients. Samples of peripheral blood were taken, and for ankylosing spondylitis patients, synovial fluid was collected as well. What the authors observed across the whole study: The disease-linked clones had a CD8+ phenotype and were found at relatively low frequencies in peripheral blood. Some motif variants were previously reported in synovial fluid and blood of reactive arthritis patients, suggesting common disease-initiation mechanisms. Blood from ankylosing spondylitis patients appeared to be characterized by a TCR beta motif made up of fewer than ten highly homologous amino acid variants. According to the report, matched synovial fluid samples from ankylosing spondylitis patients were significantly enriched for the disease-linked clones.

Sequenced using an Illumina HiSeq 2500. TCR beta libraries were prepared by quantitative 5'-RACE with molecular barcodes. From the authors' description of their analysis: A new computational method based on a probabilistic model of VDJ rearrangement was used to identify disease-linked TCR variants. TCRdb redid the processing of the public reads, applying fastp at Q25 and MiXCR, and retained in-frame beta chains. Each entry is one CDR3 protein sequence, shown with its most common DNA and genes. These V and J calls derive from TCRdb rather than the authors' analysis. The sample table records about 240,000 distinct CDR3 sequences; less than 10% of these occur just once. The ten most abundant clones make up approximately 7% of the sample. There are many counts of this clonotype. Its antigen specificity is not known. Base quality data are lacking; no much larger clone is found one base away. Germline trimming: 0 bases from V, 6 bases from J; junction bases outside gene matches: 8. Measured from the cysteine to the phenylalanine, the CDR3 is 15 residues long. Only CDR3 DNA remains: 45 bases, in frame from the first base. CDR1 and CDR2 were assigned from the germline V gene (reference sequence) as DFQATT and SNEGSKA.

The origin of this receptor is a male donor with ankylosing spondylitis or in good health (not recorded which). The sequencing sample was made of blood, either unsorted or a sorted T cell fraction (not recorded which). The chain couples TRBV20-1 to TRBJ2-7, with 10 bases aligning to TRBD1. The DNA is TGCAGTGCTAGAGATCGGGTAGGACAGGGGGGCGAGCAGTACTTC. Its protein reads: CSARDRVGQGGEQYF.